The table lists the clone carrying this T cell receptor (beta chain) with many counts. Building the TCR beta libraries relied on iRepertoire HTBI primers, and CDR3 regions underwent Arm-PCR. In the original workflow: Across the samples, identification revealed about 62 TRBV and 12 to 15 TRBJ segments. TCRdb passed the multiplex PCR reads through MiXCR, listing each CDR3 protein once. The V and J calls and clone size come from TCRdb's table, not from the authors' own analysis. The data hold around 450,000 distinct CDR3 sequences, with approximately 21% observed a single time. Indicated time point: persistent/refractory GD, antithyroid drugs over 5 years with positive TRAb. TCR sequences were obtained from RNA taken from PBMCs. The data derive from a study of regulatory T cells in long-lasting Graves disease. V was clipped by 3 bases and J by 0 bases, with 14 bases between them. The CDR3 runs to 15 residues. Germline assignment: CDR1 SQVTM and CDR2 ANQGSEA.

The sequence was collected from a female donor with Graves disease. This specimen was peripheral blood mononuclear cells (PBMCs), taken when the disease was refractory, from a patient treated with antithyroid drugs. This chain joins TRBV29-1 and TRBJ2-5; D uncertain. CDR3 sequence: CSVDAALTNQETQYF. For the CDR3, the DNA is TGCAGCGTTGACGCAGCGCTAACCAACCAAGAGACCCAGTACTTC.